These 30 T cell receptor beta chains originate from one sample sequenced in a study of T cell responses to AZD1222 COVID-19 vaccine. The table came from immunoSEQ multiplex PCR; TCRdb's copy has only in-frame clones and leaves some out. The table shows 150,000 to 250,000 clones, with 85% to 95% occurring only once. The specimen was peripheral blood, collected 28 days after the second AZD1222 dose. Receptors originate from an adult who received the AZD1222 COVID-19 vaccine.

V gene TRBV19 combines with J gene TRBJ2-2, with TRBD2 as a possible D gene (5 bases). Germline V lookup: CDR1 LNHDA, CDR2 SQIVND (reference sequence). Deletions cut 1 base from V and 0 bases from J, with 15 bases between. There are 18 residues in the CDR3. CDR3: CASSIAPWGASNTGELFF. The DNA of the CDR3 is TGTGCCAGTAGTATAGCCCCGTGGGGAGCTTCGAACACCGGGGAGCTGTTTTTT.

The chain is built from TRBV7-3 and TRBJ2-1, with D hard to call. This CDR3 is built from 14 residues. CDR1 and CDR2 (germline): SGHTA, FQGTGA. Trimming removed 6 bases from V and 6 bases from J, with 15 bases in between. CDR3 amino acids: CASSQTRNGNEQFF. The CDR3 DNA is TGTGCCAGCAGTCAGACACGTAACGGCAATGAGCAGTTCTTC.

The chain carries TRBV11-2 and TRBJ1-4, with a weak D call TRBD1 (5 bases). Germline CDR1 SGHAT, CDR2 FQNNGV. The germline V and J ends were trimmed by 1 base and 12 bases, with 9 bases remaining between them. The CDR3 extends over 12 amino acids. The CDR3 DNA follows: TGTGCCAGCAGCTTAGCTGGGGGAGAACTGTTTTTT. The encoded protein is CASSLAGGELFF.

The rearrangement joins TRBV3-1 (or the pseudogene TRBV3-2) to TRBJ1-3; D uncertain. CDR3 length: 18 residues. V lost 0 bases to trimming and J lost 3 bases, with 18 bases between them. Per germline, CDR1 LGHDT and CDR2 YNNKEL (reference sequence). CDR3 sequence: CASSQDGTLPRRGNTIYF. CDR3 bases: TGTGCCAGCAGCCAAGATGGAACCCTACCCCGCCGTGGAAACACCATATATTTT.

The V and J genes are TRBV10-3 and TRBJ2-1; 10 bases fit TRBD2. V was pared by 2 bases and J by 6 bases, with 1 base of the junction left unmatched. Looked up from germline, CDR1 is ENHRY and CDR2 is SYGVKD. The CDR3 has 14 residues. The CDR3 sequence: CAISESGGANEQFF. The CDR3 DNA reads as TGTGCCATCAGTGAGAGCGGGGGGGCCAATGAGCAGTTCTTC.

J is TRBJ2-7 and V is TRBV28; 9 bases line up with TRBD1. CDR1 is MDHEN, CDR2 SYDVKM, per germline. The CDR3 is 14 amino acids. The V gene end was trimmed by 4 bases and the J gene end by 3 bases; junction bases not matched to a gene: 4. This CDR3 reads CASSYPGQGYEQYF. Written as DNA, the CDR3 is TGTGCCAGCAGTTATCCGGGACAGGGCTACGAGCAGTACTTC.

The V and J genes are TRBV6-5 and TRBJ2-2; 8 bases map to TRBD1. Germline-derived CDR1 and CDR2 are MNHEY and SVGAGI. Germline trimming cut 4 bases from V and 4 bases from J; bases unmatched to any gene: 5. The CDR3 runs to 15 residues. In nucleotides, the CDR3 is TGTGCCAGCAGTTTTGGGACAGGTCGCACCGGGGAGCTGTTTTTT. This sequence encodes CASSFGTGRTGELFF.

The rearrangement uses TRBV25-1 and TRBJ1-2; 10 bases align to TRBD1. Germline values: CDR1 MGHDK, CDR2 SYGVNS. CDR3 length: 13 amino acids. Trimming at V came to 3 bases and at J to 13 bases, leaving 8 bases not matched to a gene. The chain's CDR3 is CASSDGTGATFTF. For the CDR3, the DNA is TGTGCCAGCAGTGACGGGACAGGGGCGACTTTCACCTTC.

This clone was observed once. The chain carries TRBV5-1 and TRBJ2-6; TRBD1 aligns across 7 bases. Germline CDR1 and CDR2: SGHRS and YFSETQ. This CDR3 has 17 amino acids. The junction had 9 bases not matched to a gene; V was cut back by 2 bases and J by 4 bases. As DNA, the CDR3 is TGCGCCAGCAGCTTAGGGACAGCCTCTTCAGGGGCCAACGTCCTGACTTTC. This translates into CASSLGTASSGANVLTF.

This sequence joins TRBV10-3 and TRBJ1-6, with D maybe TRBD1 (5 bases). Germline CDR1 reads ENHRY; CDR2 reads SYGVKD. The V and J ends lost 3 bases and 8 bases respectively, with 14 bases between them. The CDR3 has 15 residues. In DNA, the CDR3 is TGTGCCATCAGTGAAATGGAGGGGCTGCATTCACCCCTCCACTTT. It translates to CAISEMEGLHSPLHF.

The J gene is TRBJ1-1, the V gene TRBV6-2 or TRBV6-3; 7 nucleotides line up with TRBD1. The germline V gene encodes CDR1 MNHEY and CDR2 SVGEGT. V lost 2 bases, J lost 1 base, and 4 bases stayed unmatched. The CDR3 is 15 residues long. The CDR3 sequence: CASSYPRTGNTEAFF. CDR3 coding DNA: TGTGCCAGCAGTTACCCGCGGACAGGGAACACTGAAGCTTTCTTT.

This chain joins TRBV6-6 and TRBJ1-2, with D perhaps TRBD1 (6 bases). Per germline, CDR1 MNHNY and CDR2 SVGAGI (reference sequence). This CDR3 has 16 amino acids. Trimming removed 0 bases from V and 1 base from J, with 12 bases in between. The chain's CDR3 is CASSYSDSLFNYGYTF. The DNA for the CDR3 is TGTGCCAGCAGTTACTCGGACAGCCTCTTTAACTATGGCTACACCTTC.

The V call is TRBV5-1, the J call TRBJ2-7; tentatively, D is TRBD1 (6 bases). Germline V gives CDR1 SGHRS, CDR2 YFSETQ. Between the trimmed V and J ends, which lost 3 bases and 2 bases, there was a span of 15 bases. The CDR3 length is 15 residues. CDR3 sequence reads: CASSYGSGHPYEQYF. Written as DNA, the CDR3 is TGCGCCAGCAGCTACGGGTCGGGACATCCCTACGAGCAGTACTTC. Drawing the rest from reference TRBV5-1 and TRBJ2-7, the complete variable domain is KAGVTQTPRYLIKTRGQQVTLSCSPISGHRSVSWYQQTPGQGLQFLFEYFSETQRNKGNFPGRFSGRQFSNSRSEMNVSTLELGDSALYLCASSYGSGHPYEQYFGPGTRLTVT.

This sequence joins TRBV2 and TRBJ1-6; D gene unclear. Looked up from germline, CDR1 is SNHLY and CDR2 is FYNNEI. Trimming removed 6 bases from V and 7 bases from J, with 7 bases in between. The CDR3 totals 12 residues. The CDR3 region has the DNA TGTGCCAGCAGCCTACAGAATTCACCCCTCCACTTT. It codes for CASSLQNSPLHF.

The chain employs TRBV3-1 (or the pseudogene TRBV3-2) and TRBJ2-7; TRBD2 might be the D (5 bases). Looked up from germline, CDR1 is LGHDT and CDR2 is YNNKEL (reference sequence). Trimming shortened V by 0 bases and J by 5 bases, and 14 bases separated the two germline ends. This CDR3 region has 15 residues. The CDR3 here is CASSQERVQGHEQYF. Here the CDR3 DNA reads TGTGCCAGCAGCCAAGAGAGGGTGCAAGGCCACGAGCAGTACTTC.

To note about this clone: Compared with germline, one end of the junction differs, possibly owing to a read error. This chain joins TRBV18 and TRBJ1-1; D unresolved. Germline V lookup: CDR1 KGHSH, CDR2 LQKENI. CDR3 length: 13 amino acids. The CDR3 bases are TGTGCCGGCTCACTATCTAGGAACACTGAAGCTTTCTTT. Amino acid sequence: CAGSLSRNTEAFF.

Comment on this clone: Germline is not matched at one junction end, which may reflect a read error. The chain recombines TRBV4-2 with TRBJ2-4; D not certain. CDR1 and CDR2 (germline): LGHNA, YNFKEQ. This CDR3 has 13 residues. CDR3 protein: CASSQDRVGGESF. CDR3 sequence (DNA): TGTGCCAGCAGCCAAGATAGGGTGGGTGGAGAGTCCTTC.

The chain employs TRBV4-3 and TRBJ2-1, with 11 bases fitting TRBD2. V shed 1 base, J shed 0 bases, and the junction held 5 bases outside the gene matches. In germline, CDR1 is LGHNA, CDR2 YSLEER. The CDR3 totals 18 residues. For the CDR3, the DNA is TGCGCCAGCAGCCAAGGATCTAGCGGGGGGTTCTCCTACAATGAGCAGTTCTTC. Its protein is CASSQGSSGGFSYNEQFF.

The chain joins TRBV12-3 or TRBV12-4 to TRBJ1-5; possibly TRBD1 for D (5 bases). Trimming removed 6 bases at V and 3 bases at J, with 6 bases between. The CDR3 runs 12 residues. The CDR3 is CASRQANQPQHF. CDR3 bases: TGTGCCAGCAGACAGGCCAATCAGCCCCAGCATTTT.

The J gene is TRBJ1-5, the V gene TRBV6-5; 9 bases map to TRBD1. J gave up 10 bases and V 4 bases, and 8 bases lay outside the gene matches. From germline, CDR1 is MNHEY and CDR2 SVGAGI. The CDR3 length is 14 residues. CDR3 DNA: TGTGCCAGCAGTTCGGGACAGGGTTTTGATCCCCAGCATTTT. Translation gives CASSSGQGFDPQHF.

This chain joins TRBV5-1 and TRBJ1-3; D remains ambiguous. The germline V and J ends were trimmed by 4 bases and 0 bases, with 14 bases remaining between them. The germline V gene encodes CDR1 SGHRS and CDR2 YFSETQ. This CDR3 has 16 residues. The CDR3 DNA sequence: TGCGCCAGCAGCCTAACCCAGACGGTCTCTGGAAACACCATATATTTT. This gives the protein CASSLTQTVSGNTIYF.

The gene calls are TRBV3-1 (or the pseudogene TRBV3-2) and TRBJ2-3, with D unclear. This CDR3 comprises 12 residues. The V gene lost 0 bases and the J gene lost 9 bases, with 7 bases spanning the gap. Germline V gene sequence: CDR1 LGHDT, CDR2 YNNKEL (reference sequence). CDR3 in DNA: TGTGCCAGCAGCCAAGATCAGGAAACGCAGTATTTT. It is translated as CASSQDQETQYF.

There are many counts of this clone. The V and J genes are TRBV6-5 and TRBJ1-5; D is undetermined. Trimming cost V 0 bases and J 4 bases, with 10 bases left between them. In germline, CDR1 is MNHEY, CDR2 SVGAGI. The CDR3 totals 15 residues. CDR3 sequence reads: CASSYSQVPNQPQHF. DNA for the CDR3: TGTGCCAGCAGTTACTCTCAGGTTCCTAATCAGCCCCAGCATTTT.

The rearrangement joins TRBV5-6 to TRBJ2-2, with 8 positions matching TRBD1. This CDR3 is built from 16 residues. V was clipped by 3 bases and J by 5 bases; unmatched bases: 9. The V gene's germline CDR1 is SGHDT and CDR2 YYEEEE. DNA for the CDR3: TGTGCCAGCAGCTCCCTCAGGGGGCTACCGACCGGGGAGCTGTTTTTT. Translated: CASSSLRGLPTGELFF.

The V gene is TRBV24-1, the J gene TRBJ2-5; TRBD2 matches at 13 bases. Germline CDR1 KGHDR, CDR2 SFDVKD. This CDR3 is 16 amino acids long. V shed 4 bases and J 3 bases; nucleotides not matched to a gene: 4. CDR3: CATSDSGLAGEETQYF. The DNA of the CDR3 is TGTGCCACCAGTGACTCCGGACTAGCGGGGGAAGAGACCCAGTACTTC.

The chain carries TRBV11-1 and TRBJ2-3; D could derive from TRBD1 or TRBD2 (5 bases each). Trimming left V 6 bases short and J 0 bases short, with 7 bases between. CDR1 is SGHAT and CDR2 is FQDESV in the germline V gene (reference sequence). The CDR3 has 13 amino acids. The CDR3 spells CASRGPSTDTQYF. The CDR3 nucleotides read TGTGCCAGCAGGGGACCCAGCACAGATACGCAGTATTTT.

The V call is TRBV30, the J call TRBJ2-1; D gene unclear. This CDR3 is built from 16 residues. The germline gives CDR1 GTSNPN, CDR2 SVGIG (reference sequence). The V end lost 0 bases, the J end lost 7 bases, and 19 bases lay between the germline ends. The CDR3 DNA reads as TGTGCCTGGAGTGTAAAGAGGTACACTGCAGGAAATGAGCAGTTCTTC. This gives the protein CAWSVKRYTAGNEQFF.

V and J are TRBV4-2 and TRBJ1-6; D is uncertain. This CDR3 contains 15 residues. V was trimmed by 0 bases and J by 7 bases, leaving 10 bases between them. The germline V gene encodes CDR1 LGHNA and CDR2 YNFKEQ. CDR3 nucleotide sequence: TGTGCCAGCAGCCAAGAGGGGATTAGAAATTCACCCCTCCACTTT. Residues: CASSQEGIRNSPLHF.

The rearrangement links TRBV2 to TRBJ1-6; D is unresolved. CDR1 is SNHLY and CDR2 is FYNNEI in the germline V gene. CDR3 size: 11 residues. V was cut by 8 bases and J by 8 bases, with 7 bases left in between. The CDR3 protein is CASALDSPLHF. Here the CDR3 DNA reads TGTGCCAGCGCACTCGATTCACCCCTCCACTTT.

The genes are TRBV25-1 and TRBJ2-2, with TRBD1 matching over 10 bases. The CDR3 has 16 residues. V lost 4 bases and J lost 8; bases outside the gene matches: 10. Germline assignment: CDR1 MGHDK and CDR2 SYGVNS. In DNA form, the CDR3 reads TGTGCCAGCAGTGGATGGACAGGGGGTAGGGTTGGGGAGCTGTTTTTT. Its translation: CASSGWTGGRVGELFF.